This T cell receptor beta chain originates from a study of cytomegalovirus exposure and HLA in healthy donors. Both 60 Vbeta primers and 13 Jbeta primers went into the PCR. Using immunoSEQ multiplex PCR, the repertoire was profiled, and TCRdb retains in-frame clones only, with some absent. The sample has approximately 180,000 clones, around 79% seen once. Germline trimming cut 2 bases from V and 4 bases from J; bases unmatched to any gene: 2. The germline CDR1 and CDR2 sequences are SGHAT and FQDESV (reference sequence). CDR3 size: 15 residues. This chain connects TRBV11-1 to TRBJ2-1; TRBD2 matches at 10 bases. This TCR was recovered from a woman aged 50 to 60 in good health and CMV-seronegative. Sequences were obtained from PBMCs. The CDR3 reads CASSLRTSGYNEQFF. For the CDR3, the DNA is TGTGCCAGCAGCTTAAGGACTAGCGGTTACAATGAGCAGTTCTTC.